This T cell receptor beta chain was captured by sequencing in a study of radiation and T cells in renal cell carcinoma (TCRdb year 2020). Background on the whole study: The samples were drawn from a clinical trial, where primary renal cell carcinomas were treated with 15 Gy of stereotactic body radiation therapy and then removed by nephrectomy 4 weeks afterward. In total, roughly 52 samples, comprising some 25 tumors and some 27 peripheral blood samples, were subjected to TCR beta sequencing. A total of 4,016,671 unique CDR3 nucleotide sequences, encoding roughly 3,000,000 unique CDR3 amino acid sequences, were found across all 50 or so samples.

Following the manufacturer's recommendations, the immunoSEQ kit was used to generate TCR beta libraries from genomic DNA. Library preparation used a first multiplex PCR with proprietary primers, then a second PCR adding unique barcodes, with bead cleanups after each round. A kit-provided positive control reaction and a negative control reaction were included in every sample batch. The final libraries were assessed on an Agilent 4200 TapeStation D1000 ScreenTape, pooled by volume, and quantified by qPCR. Sequencing ran on an Illumina NextSeq500 with a MidOutput 150-cycle cartridge, using 156 Read1 and 15 Index1 cycles with kit custom primers. The pooled library was loaded at approximately 0.92 pM, and roughly 20% PhiX control was spiked in. Per the source publication's procedure: The vendor-processed data were analyzed in R, and a clonotype was defined as all T cells that share the same CDR3 nucleotide sequence. For clone abundance analyses, frequencies were normalized to the 10,000 most abundant clones per sample. Public T cell clones, which averaged fewer than five per sample, were excluded before analysis. A difference in abundance of at least 32-fold between compartments was used to define tumor-enriched and baseline blood-enriched clonotypes. Clonotypes expanded or contracted between blood time points were identified with a beta-binomial differential abundance model. Similarity between tumor and blood repertoires was quantified using the Baroni-Urbani and Buser coefficient, and groups were compared with two-tailed Wilcoxon tests in R. TCRdb retrieved this table from immuneACCESS and kept in-frame rearrangements only. Not all clones are present; in checked studies, unresolved V genes account for under half, and no reason is known for the remainder. V and J calls and clone size are copied from that table; D and trimming were computed from the DNA. This sample comprises some 140,000 clones, about 88% of them detected only once. Jointly, the top ten make up approximately 12% of the sample.

V and J are truncated by 4 bases and 7 bases respectively, leaving an intervening sequence of 17 bases. From the cysteine up to the phenylalanine, the CDR3 has a length of 14 residues. Only CDR3 DNA remains: 42 bases, in frame from the first base. From the germline V gene, CDR1 is SGHRS and CDR2 is YFSETQ. As regards this clone: Its antigen has not been determined. No base qualities exist here, and no much larger clone lies one base off it.

The investigation overall reported the following: An increase in top tumor clonotypes in blood was observed from baseline to 2 weeks post-radiation, followed by contraction by 4 weeks, which was taken to suggest transient expansion of tumor-resident clones. Because pretreatment tumor biopsies were not available, the study could not determine whether clonotypes were already present within the tumor at baseline. The single-armed trial design could not address effects of radiation dose or scheduling on the TCR repertoire. Tracking of blood repertoire dynamics stopped at approximately four weeks after treatment, with no follow-up past that point.

What this sample's time point label stands for: baseline pretreatment blood. Explained via the paper, the treatment or condition label denotes: 15 Gy SBRT to primary tumor, nephrectomy 4 weeks later. Serial peripheral blood from radiation-treated patients was sampled at baseline, 2 weeks and 4 weeks after SBRT to track tumor-enriched clonotypes. All patients had renal cell carcinoma with clear cell pathology. Genomic DNA for TCR sequencing was prepared using the QIAamp DNA Blood Mini Kit (Qiagen). Only samples passing all quality control checks were included in the analyses. This receptor was identified in a woman in her 50s with renal cell carcinoma. The sequence joins TRBV5-1 to TRBJ1-2, with TRBD1 perhaps the D gene, on 5 matching bases. The starting material was blood, obtained from a patient whose treatment included radiotherapy and nephrectomy. In nucleotide form, the sequence is TGCGCCAGCAGCACAACGGGGACTGCCTTTGGCTACACCTTC. Translated, this is CASSTTGTAFGYTF.